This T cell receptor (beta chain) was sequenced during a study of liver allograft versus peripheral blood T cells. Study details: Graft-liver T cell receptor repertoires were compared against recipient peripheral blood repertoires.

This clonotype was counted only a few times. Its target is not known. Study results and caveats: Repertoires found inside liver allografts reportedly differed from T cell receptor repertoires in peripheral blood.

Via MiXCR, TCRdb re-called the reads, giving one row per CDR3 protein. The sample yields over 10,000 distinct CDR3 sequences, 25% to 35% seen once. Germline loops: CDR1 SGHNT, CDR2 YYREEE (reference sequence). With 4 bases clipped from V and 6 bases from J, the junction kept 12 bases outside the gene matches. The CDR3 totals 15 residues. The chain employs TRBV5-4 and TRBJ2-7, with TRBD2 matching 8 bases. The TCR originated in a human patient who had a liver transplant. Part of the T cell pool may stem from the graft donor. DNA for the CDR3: TGTGCCAGCAGCCCCACAGCGGGAGAAGTCTTCGAGCAGTACTTC. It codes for CASSPTAGEVFEQYF.